The next 21 T cell receptor delta chains were all read from a single sample in a study of gamma-delta chains in newborns, infants, children. TCRdb re-processed the reads using CATT. Of fewer than 14,000 delta-chain clones listed, 3.5% are singletons. The sequenced sample consisted of blood. The origin of the receptors is a child who was a newborn, infant or young child, either healthy, febrile or measles-vaccinated (not recorded which).

About this clone: Other DNA sequences from this sample encode an identical CDR3 as well. V is TRDV2 and J is TRDJ3; a possible D gene is TRDD3 (6 bases). Per germline, CDR1 GEAIGNYY and CDR2 EKD. The CDR3 runs to 19 residues. Trimming removed 1 base from V and 0 bases from J, with 15 bases in between. The CDR3 reads CACDTVGGDSSWDTRQMFF. The CDR3 coding sequence is TGTGCCTGTGACACGGTTGGGGGGGACAGCTCCTGGGACACCCGACAGATGTTTTTC.

In its sample, this clone was seen a few times. Given a much more abundant clone one base away, this may be a read error. The chain links TRDV2 to TRDJ1; 8 positions match TRDD3. J was trimmed by 4 bases and V by 0 bases; bases with no gene match: 24. This CDR3 region has 21 residues. Germline CDR1 reads GEAIGNYY; CDR2 reads EKD. The chain's CDR3 is CACDTVKPATEGYAVLDKLIF. In nucleotides, the CDR3 is TGTGCCTGTGACACCGTTAAGCCCGCTACTGAGGGATACGCCGTTCTCGATAAACTCATCTTT.

This clone was counted a few times. The protein recorded in TCRdb matches a much larger clone and deviates from this DNA's translation at residue 3, suggesting a read error; the protein here is obtained by translating the DNA. The chain is built from TRDV2 and TRDJ1; 8 nucleotides match TRDD3. The CDR3 consists of 17 residues. Germline loops: CDR1 GEAIGNYY, CDR2 EKD. The CDR3 loop is CARDTLTGGTPADKLIF. CDR3 sequence (DNA): TGTGCCCGTGACACCCTTACTGGGGGCACCCCTGCCGATAAACTCATCTTT.

This clone came up a few times. The CDR3 is CALGTWGGIPDKLIF. The CDR3 bases are TGTGCTCTTGGGACATGGGGGGGGATTCCCGATAAACTCATCTTT. The rearrangement links TRDV1 to TRDJ1, with 7 nucleotides matching TRDD3. In germline, CDR1 is TSWWSYY, CDR2 QGS. The junction had 9 bases not matched to a gene; V was cut back by 5 bases and J by 3 bases. The CDR3 length is 15 residues.

In the case of this clone: One base away lies a much larger clone, so this may be a sequencing read error. The chain joins TRDV2 to TRDJ3, with 9 bases matching TRDD3. The J segment lost 0 bases and the V segment lost 0 bases, leaving 5 bases of the junction unmatched. Germline loops: CDR1 GEAIGNYY, CDR2 EKD. The CDR3 is 19 residues long. CDR3 sequence: CACDTAGGSPSWDTRQMFF. In DNA, the CDR3 is TGTGCCTGTGACACCGCTGGGGGATCTCCCTCCTGGGACACCCGACAGATGTTTTTC.

The V and J genes are TRDV1 and TRDJ1; 9 positions agree with TRDD2. Germline V lookup: CDR1 TSWWSYY, CDR2 QGS. Trimming took 3 bases from V and 4 from J; bases not matched to a gene: 27. The CDR3 sequence is 22 residues long. The CDR3 nucleotides are TGTGCTCTTGGGGACCCTTCCTACATGGGAATACGGACCTTTGTCGAGGACGATAAACTCATCTTT. This translates into CALGDPSYMGIRTFVEDDKLIF.

The gene calls are TRDV1 and TRDJ1; D is unresolved. CDR1 is TSWWSYY and CDR2 is QGS in the germline V gene. The germline V and J ends were trimmed by 0 bases and 0 bases, with 32 bases remaining between them. The CDR3 sequence is 23 residues long. DNA for the CDR3: TGTGCTCTTGGGGAACTAGTAAAGCCCCCTCGAGCGGAACATTTTAAATACACCGATAAACTCATCTTT. It translates to CALGELVKPPRAEHFKYTDKLIF.

Only a few counts were recorded for this clone. The chain joins TRDV2 to TRDJ3; TRDD3 agrees at 8 bases. The trim removed 0 bases at V and 2 bases at J, leaving 11 bases unmatched. CDR3 length: 20 residues. CDR1 is GEAIGNYY and CDR2 is EKD in the germline V gene. The CDR3 nucleotides are TGTGCCTGTGACACCGTCTTCTCTGGGGGACAAACCTGGGACACCCGACAGATGTTTTTC. Its translation: CACDTVFSGGQTWDTRQMFF.

This clone is deemed medium-sized. The sample carries other DNA sequences with the same CDR3. This sequence joins TRDV2 and TRDJ1; a possible D gene is TRDD3 (6 bases). Trimming cost V 0 bases and J 0 bases, with 10 bases left between them. The germline gives CDR1 GEAIGNYY, CDR2 EKD. This CDR3 has 15 amino acids. In nucleotides, the CDR3 is TGTGCCTGTGACACCGTGGGGGTTAACACCGATAAACTCATCTTT. This encodes CACDTVGVNTDKLIF.

Sample share makes this clone medium-sized. The sample has other DNA sequences that encode this CDR3 too. The DNA for the CDR3 is TGTGCCTCTAACCCCCTAACTTCGGGGGATACGCCTGGGTCCGATAAACTCATCTTT. Translating it yields CASNPLTSGDTPGSDKLIF. The V call is TRDV2, the J call TRDJ1, with TRDD3 matching over 10 bases. With V trimmed by 8 bases and J by 3 bases, 23 bases remained unmatched. Germline-derived CDR1 and CDR2 are GEAIGNYY and EKD. This CDR3 spans 19 amino acids.

This clone has more than one count but fewer than ten. This chain uses TRDV2 with TRDJ3; 7 positions agree with TRDD3. CDR3 length: 19 residues. Germline V gene sequence: CDR1 GEAIGNYY, CDR2 EKD. The V and J ends lost 0 bases and 0 bases, in that order; junction bases with no gene match: 7. CDR3 bases: TGTGCCTGTGACACCGCCTGGGGGGCACGCTCCTGGGACACCCGACAGATGTTTTTC. Protein sequence: CACDTAWGARSWDTRQMFF.

This chain connects TRDV1 to TRDJ1; 12 positions match TRDD3. The CDR3 extends over 24 amino acids. Germline V lookup: CDR1 TSWWSYY, CDR2 QGS. V lost 5 bases and J lost 0; bases outside the gene matches: 28. The CDR3 protein is CALGPKDPIGYWGIPTLYTDKLIF. CDR3 DNA sequence: TGTGCTCTTGGGCCAAAGGATCCTATAGGTTACTGGGGGATACCCACTTTGTACACCGATAAACTCATCTTT.

About this clone: A single base separates this from a much larger clone, so it may be a read error. The chain uses TRDV2 and TRDJ3, with 10 bases fitting TRDD3. This CDR3 has 20 amino acids. In germline, CDR1 is GEAIGNYY, CDR2 EKD. CDR3 nucleotide sequence: TGTGCCTGTGACCCGACTGGGGGATCGGAAGGCTCCTGGGACGCCCGACAGATGTTTTTC. It specifies CACDPTGGSEGSWDARQMFF.

This clone was observed a few times. The rearrangement links TRDV1 to TRDJ4; 13 positions match TRDD3. After removal of 5 bases from V and 0 bases from J, the junction contained 18 bases not matched to a gene. Per germline, CDR1 TSWWSYY and CDR2 QGS. This CDR3 region has 20 residues. As DNA, the CDR3 is TGTGCTCTTGGGTTCCTAGGGCCGAACTGGGGGATACGCGTGGCCAGACCCCTGATCTTT. Protein: CALGFLGPNWGIRVARPLIF.

This clone occurred a few times. It is likely a read error: a sequence one base away is far more abundant. J is TRDJ1 and V is TRDV2; TRDD3 is a possible D gene (6 bases). With 5 bases removed from V and 2 bases from J, the gap between germline ends came to 14 bases. Looked up from germline, CDR1 is GEAIGNYY and CDR2 is EKD. This CDR3 has 14 amino acids. CDR3 nucleotide sequence: TGTGCCTGTGGCCCGTTGGGGGGAACCGATAAACTCATCTTT. Residues: CACGPLGGTDKLIF.

Points on this clone: At one boundary the junction diverges from the germline segment, which might be a read error. The sample holds other DNA sequences that translate to the same CDR3. The chain joins TRAV29/DV5 to TRDJ1; 8 positions match TRDD3. Germline V lookup: CDR1 NSMFDY, CDR2 ISSIKDK. This CDR3 spans 18 amino acids. The CDR3 region has the DNA TGTGCAGCAAGCGCGGGCGCTGCTGGGGGAAAGTACACGGATAAACTCATCTTT. Translated: CAASAGAAGGKYTDKLIF. Looking up the rest from reference TRAV29/DV5 and TRDJ1 gives the full variable domain: DQQVKQNSPSLSVQEGRISILNCDYTNSMFDYFLWYKKYPAEGPTFLISISSIKDKNEDGRFTVFLNKSAKHLSLHIVPSQPGDSAVYFCAASAGAAGGKYTDKLIFGKGTRVTVEP.

The V gene is TRDV1, the J gene TRDJ1; TRDD2 aligns across 7 bases. Germline CDR1 and CDR2: TSWWSYY and QGS. The CDR3 sequence is 19 residues long. V shed 2 bases, J shed 0 bases, and the junction held 15 bases outside the gene matches. DNA of the CDR3: TGTGCTCTTGGGGAAAGACCCTTCCTTTTTTCGTACAACACCGATAAACTCATCTTT. Residues: CALGERPFLFSYNTDKLIF.

In its sample, this clone is medium-sized. The identical CDR3 is also encoded by other nucleotide sequences in the sample. The J gene is TRDJ3, the V gene TRDV2, with TRDD3 identical over 8 bases. Trimming cost V 1 base and J 0 bases; bases outside gene matches: 13. This CDR3 spans 21 amino acids. In germline, CDR1 is GEAIGNYY, CDR2 EKD. The CDR3 reads CACDTGGSGGPSSWDTRQMFF. The CDR3 DNA follows: TGTGCCTGTGACACGGGGGGATCTGGGGGACCGAGCTCCTGGGACACCCGACAGATGTTTTTC.

This clone was seen a handful of times. Written as DNA, the CDR3 is TGTGCCTGTGACACCGAGACTGGGGGATATCGGGGTCCCTCGTACACCGATAAACTCATCTTT. It translates to CACDTETGGYRGPSYTDKLIF. The rearrangement links TRDV2 to TRDJ1, with 11 nucleotides matching TRDD3. Germline CDR1 GEAIGNYY, CDR2 EKD. Losses at the gene ends were 0 bases for V and 0 bases for J; bases not matched to a gene: 17. The CDR3 totals 21 residues.

This clone is judged medium-sized. The V gene is TRDV2, the J gene TRDJ3, with 10 bases that match TRDD3. Unmatched junction bases numbered 12, after V lost 2 bases and J lost 0 bases. This CDR3 has 21 amino acids. The germline V gene encodes CDR1 GEAIGNYY and CDR2 EKD. In DNA form, the CDR3 reads TGTGCCTGTGACAAACTCGAAGGGGGGATACGTCCCTCCTGGGACACCCGACAGATGTTTTTC. This gives the protein CACDKLEGGIRPSWDTRQMFF.

This clone showed up just a few times. The chain carries TRDV1 and TRDJ1; 7 bases map to TRDD3. Germline V gene data show CDR1 as TSWWSYY and CDR2 as QGS. The length of the CDR3 is 22 residues. The junction had 25 bases not matched to a gene; V was cut back by 3 bases and J by 0 bases. The CDR3 nucleotides are TGTGCTCTTGGGGATCTACGTTTCGGGGGATCGGGGACCCCCACTTACACCGATAAACTCATCTTT. This sequence encodes CALGDLRFGGSGTPTYTDKLIF.